This passage covers 30 T cell receptor beta chains from one sample sequenced in a study of PD-L1 blockade in urothelial cancer. This table comes from immunoSEQ multiplex PCR, and its TCRdb copy is limited to in-frame clones, with some not included. This table has around 33,000 clones, roughly four fifths appearing once. Time point described: pretreatment peripheral blood. The source was PBMCs, collected around atezolizumab (anti-PD-L1) treatment. These receptors all stem from a man in his fifties or sixties with urothelial cancer.

This clone appeared a few times. CDR3 in amino acids: CASRKPSNEKLFF. The CDR3 DNA reads TGTGCCAGCAGAAAACCCAGTAATGAAAAACTGTTTTTT. The V call is TRBV28, the J call TRBJ1-4; D is undetermined. Germline CDR1 MDHEN, CDR2 SYDVKM. With 6 bases removed from V and 4 bases from J, the gap between germline ends came to 9 bases. The CDR3 has 13 amino acids.

This chain connects TRBV27 to TRBJ2-2; D is perhaps TRBD2 (6 bases). The CDR3 is 17 residues long. With 5 bases removed from V and 0 bases from J, the gap between germline ends came to 16 bases. Per germline, CDR1 MNHEY and CDR2 SMNVEV (reference sequence). The DNA of the CDR3 is TGTGCCAGCAGTCCGCACGGCGGGACCCCGAACACCGGGGAGCTGTTTTTT. This translates into CASSPHGGTPNTGELFF.

The V gene is TRBV11-3, the J gene TRBJ2-7; 7 bases are shared with TRBD1. Trimming removed 5 bases from V and 1 base from J; junction bases left unmatched: 2. This CDR3 has 13 amino acids. Germline CDR1 reads SGHNT; CDR2 reads YENEEA. The CDR3 nucleotides are TGTGCCAGCAGCCGGACAGGTTCCTACGAGCAGTACTTC. This encodes CASSRTGSYEQYF.

The V call is TRBV6-1, the J call TRBJ2-7; TRBD1 agrees at 8 bases. This CDR3 region has 15 residues. The V and J ends lost 2 bases and 1 base, in that order; junction bases with no gene match: 4. The V gene's germline CDR1 is MNHNS and CDR2 SASEGT. The CDR3 spells CASSEHTGGSYEQYF. The CDR3, as DNA: TGTGCCAGCAGTGAACATACAGGGGGTTCCTACGAGCAGTACTTC.

The chain uses TRBV28 and TRBJ1-2; 8 nucleotides agree with TRBD1. V lost 6 bases to trimming and J lost 4 bases; unmatched junction nucleotides: 7. CDR1 is MDHEN and CDR2 is SYDVKM in the germline V gene. This CDR3 contains 14 residues. CDR3 nucleotides: TGTGCCAGCAGCCCCGGCAGGGGGCCCTATGGCTACACCTTC. Translated: CASSPGRGPYGYTF.

The chain uses TRBV28 and TRBJ2-1; possibly TRBD2 for D (5 bases). This CDR3 is 13 amino acids long. V lost 6 bases and J 7 bases, leaving 13 bases between the germline ends. Germline CDR1 MDHEN, CDR2 SYDVKM. As DNA, the CDR3 is TGTGCCAGCAGCCTTGAGCGCGGGAATGAGCAGTTCTTC. Protein: CASSLERGNEQFF. Together with reference TRBV28 and TRBJ2-1, the CDR3 gives the full variable domain: DVKVTQSSRYLVKRTGEKVFLECVQDMDHENMFWYRQDPGLGLRLIYFSYDVKMKEKGDIPEGYSVSREKKERFSLILESASTNQTSMYLCASSLERGNEQFFGPGTRLTVL.

This chain joins TRBV11-3 and TRBJ2-3, with D possibly TRBD2 on 6 matching bases. Germline-derived CDR1 and CDR2 are SGHNT and YENEEA. V lost 8 bases to trimming and J lost 6 bases, with 12 bases between them. The length of the CDR3 is 12 residues. The CDR3 nucleotides read TGTGCCAGCTCTAGCGCCGGGGATACGCAGTATTTT. Translation: CASSSAGDTQYF. Filled out from reference TRBV11-3 and TRBJ2-3, the complete variable domain reads EAGVVQSPRYKIIEKKQPVAFWCNPISGHNTLYWYLQNLGQGPELLIRYENEEAVDDSQLPKDRFSAERLKGVDSTLKIQPAELGDSAVYLCASSSAGDTQYFGPGTRLTVL.

This sequence joins TRBV11-2 and TRBJ1-2; a weak D match, TRBD1 (5 bases). This CDR3 has 14 residues. Germline CDR1 SGHAT, CDR2 FQNNGV. V lost 5 bases and J 6 bases, leaving 16 bases between the germline ends. The CDR3 loop is CASSPERQINGYTF. The DNA for the CDR3 is TGTGCCAGCAGCCCCGAACGACAGATCAATGGCTACACCTTC.

The chain has TRBV5-1 and TRBJ2-7; D is possibly TRBD2 (5 bases). CDR3 length: 14 amino acids. The germline CDR1 and CDR2 sequences are SGHRS and YFSETQ. With 0 bases removed from V and 6 bases from J, the gap between germline ends came to 13 bases. CDR3 nucleotides: TGCGCCAGCAGCTTGGATCCCGGGGATGGCGAGCAGTACTTC. Protein product: CASSLDPGDGEQYF.

The gene calls are TRBV6-5 and TRBJ1-1, with TRBD1 matching 8 bases. This CDR3 comprises 15 residues. The junction had 10 bases not matched to a gene; V was cut back by 10 bases and J by 0 bases. Germline CDR1 reads MNHEY; CDR2 reads SVGAGI. This chain's CDR3 is CATRGGTGMNTEAFF. DNA of the CDR3: TGTGCCACGCGCGGAGGGACAGGCATGAACACTGAAGCTTTCTTT.

This chain joins TRBV30 and TRBJ1-1, with 9 bases identical to TRBD1. Germline V gene lookup returns CDR1 GTSNPN and CDR2 SVGIG (reference sequence). There are 15 residues in the CDR3. Trimming removed 4 bases from V and 2 bases from J; junction bases left unmatched: 8. Written as DNA, the CDR3 is TGTGCCTGGACCACAGGGGGCGAATTAAACACTGAAGCTTTCTTT. It is translated as CAWTTGGELNTEAFF.

The chain couples TRBV4-1 to TRBJ2-7; 11 nucleotides line up with TRBD2. The germline V gene has CDR1 MGHRA and CDR2 YSYEKL. V lost 1 base and J lost 6; bases outside the gene matches: 17. The CDR3 spans 19 residues. CDR3 region: CASSQGYLAGGPRGGEQYF. The CDR3 coding sequence is TGCGCCAGCAGCCAAGGCTATCTAGCGGGGGGTCCCCGCGGGGGCGAGCAGTACTTC.

The chain carries TRBV6-1 and TRBJ2-7; D remains unclear. The CDR3 runs 14 residues. Germline V lookup: CDR1 MNHNS, CDR2 SASEGT. Trimming stripped 0 bases from V and 3 bases from J, with 9 bases between. The DNA of the CDR3 is TGTGCCAGCAGTGAAGCGGGCCGAAGCTACGAGCAGTACTTC. Translated, it gives CASSEAGRSYEQYF.

In its sample, this clone was seen a few times. The chain couples TRBV7-9 to TRBJ2-5, with D tentatively TRBD2 (6 bases). Germline CDR1 and CDR2: SEHNR and FQNEAQ (reference sequence). With 5 bases removed from V and 7 bases from J, the gap between germline ends came to 17 bases. CDR3 length equals 14 residues. In DNA form, the CDR3 reads TGTGCCAGCAGCGAAACATACCTCGGGGGGACCCAGTACTTC. It translates to CASSETYLGGTQYF.

The gene calls are TRBV6-5 and TRBJ2-4; TRBD1 agrees at 10 bases. Looked up from germline, CDR1 is MNHEY and CDR2 is SVGAGI. Unmatched junction bases numbered 7, after V lost 5 bases and J lost 6 bases. This CDR3 has 15 amino acids. CDR3 sequence (DNA): TGTGCCAGCAGTCGACAGGGGGCCGCCCGAAACATTCAGTACTTC. Protein: CASSRQGAARNIQYF.

This chain joins TRBV5-4 and TRBJ2-3; perhaps TRBD2 as D (7 bases). There are 15 residues in the CDR3. V shed 0 bases and J shed 4 bases, with 12 bases lying between them. The germline gives CDR1 SGHNT, CDR2 YYREEE (reference sequence). CDR3 protein: CASSLDAGAADTQYF. For the CDR3, the DNA is TGTGCCAGCAGCTTGGATGCGGGGGCGGCAGATACGCAGTATTTT.

Only one count was recorded for this clone. The DNA for the CDR3 is TGTGCCAGCAGCCGGGGACAGGGGATATATGGCTACACCTTC. Translation gives CASSRGQGIYGYTF. The chain recombines TRBV6-5 with TRBJ1-2; 10 positions match TRBD1. The CDR3 sequence is 14 residues long. Unmatched junction bases numbered 6, after V lost 6 bases and J lost 5 bases. CDR1 and CDR2 (germline): MNHEY, SVGAGI.

This chain joins TRBV28 and TRBJ2-3, with 13 positions matching TRBD2. From germline, CDR1 is MDHEN and CDR2 SYDVKM. V lost 3 bases, J lost 6 bases, and 6 bases stayed unmatched. There are 16 residues in the CDR3. The CDR3 is CASSFRTSGGSDTQYF. In DNA form, the CDR3 reads TGTGCCAGCAGTTTCAGGACTAGCGGGGGATCGGATACGCAGTATTTT.

The gene calls are TRBV7-7 and TRBJ2-1; D is perhaps TRBD1 (8 bases). V was trimmed by 5 bases and J by 10 bases, leaving 24 bases between them. Per germline, CDR1 SSHAT and CDR2 FNYEAQ (reference sequence). The CDR3 has 16 residues. The CDR3 loop reads CASSPGGGLGRGEQFF. The CDR3 DNA is TGTGCCAGCAGCCCAGGGGGCGGACTCGGGCGGGGGGAGCAGTTCTTC. Full variable domain (rest looked up from reference TRBV7-7 and TRBJ2-1): GAGVSQSPRYKVTKRGQDVTLRCDPISSHATLYWYQQALGQGPEFLTYFNYEAQPDKSGLPSDRFSAERPEGSISTLTIQRTEQRDSAMYRCASSPGGGLGRGEQFFGPGTRLTVL.

V usage is TRBV6-1 and J usage is TRBJ1-4, with 7 bases that match TRBD1. The length of the CDR3 is 14 residues. From germline, CDR1 is MNHNS and CDR2 SASEGT. V lost 6 bases and J lost 8; bases outside the gene matches: 9. CDR3 in amino acids: CASSGDRVWEKLFF. CDR3 DNA sequence: TGTGCCAGCAGCGGAGACAGGGTCTGGGAAAAACTGTTTTTT.

The V gene is TRBV13, the J gene TRBJ2-3; 8 bases fit TRBD2. Germline-derived CDR1 and CDR2 are PRHDT and FYEKMQ (reference sequence). This CDR3 comprises 15 residues. Unmatched junction bases numbered 4, after V lost 5 bases and J lost 0 bases. CDR3 residues: CASSRGGPSTDTQYF. DNA for the CDR3: TGTGCCAGCAGCCGGGGGGGGCCTAGCACAGATACGCAGTATTTT.

This rearrangement joins TRBV2 to TRBJ1-1; D is ambiguous. This CDR3 is 15 amino acids long. V lost 4 bases to trimming and J lost 0 bases, with 12 bases between them. Germline CDR1 and CDR2: SNHLY and FYNNEI. The DNA of the CDR3 is TGTGCCAGCAGTGTTTGGTCGGGAGTGAACACTGAAGCTTTCTTT. It translates to CASSVWSGVNTEAFF.

The chain is built from TRBV29-1 and TRBJ2-7; 9 bases map to TRBD2. The CDR3 totals 16 residues. With V trimmed by 2 bases and J by 1 base, 9 bases remained unmatched. Germline V gene sequence: CDR1 SQVTM, CDR2 ANQGSEA. For the CDR3, the DNA is TGCAGCGTTGAACATCCCGGGACTAGCAGTTCCTACGAGCAGTACTTC. It specifies CSVEHPGTSSSYEQYF.

The rearrangement links TRBV19 to TRBJ1-1; D uncertain. Germline V gene lookup returns CDR1 LNHDA and CDR2 SQIVND (reference sequence). The CDR3 consists of 14 residues. The V end was cut by 3 bases, the J end by 2 bases, with 10 bases between. Here the CDR3 reads CASSMPQFNTEAFF. The CDR3 DNA reads TGTGCCAGTAGTATGCCCCAGTTTAACACTGAAGCTTTCTTT.

CDR3 sequence reads: CATKPRLPGAEQYF. The CDR3 nucleotides are TGTGCCACCAAGCCCCGCCTCCCTGGGGCCGAGCAGTACTTC. This chain joins TRBV28 and TRBJ2-7; the D gene is possibly TRBD1 (5 bases). The CDR3 spans 14 residues. V shed 10 bases and J shed 6 bases, with 22 bases lying between them. Looked up from germline, CDR1 is MDHEN and CDR2 is SYDVKM.

This clone was observed once. The V gene is TRBV18, the J gene TRBJ2-1; maybe TRBD2 (5 bases). V was trimmed by 8 bases and J by 1 base, leaving 12 bases between them. The CDR3 contains 14 residues. Germline loops: CDR1 KGHSH, CDR2 LQKENI. This CDR3 reads CASAIGGSYNEQFF. CDR3 sequence (DNA): TGTGCCAGCGCGATCGGAGGATCCTACAATGAGCAGTTCTTC.

The J gene is TRBJ1-2, the V gene TRBV5-1, with TRBD1 identical over 7 bases. The V and J ends lost 0 bases and 4 bases, in that order; junction bases with no gene match: 3. Germline CDR1 reads SGHRS; CDR2 reads YFSETQ. The CDR3 sequence is 14 residues long. CDR3 DNA: TGCGCCAGCAGCTTGGGACAGGGAGGCTATGGCTACACCTTC. Its translation: CASSLGQGGYGYTF. Based on the CDR3 plus reference TRBV5-1 and TRBJ1-2, the full variable domain is KAGVTQTPRYLIKTRGQQVTLSCSPISGHRSVSWYQQTPGQGLQFLFEYFSETQRNKGNFPGRFSGRQFSNSRSEMNVSTLELGDSALYLCASSLGQGGYGYTFGSGTRLTVV.

This clone has a handful of counts. The rearrangement links TRBV28 to TRBJ1-5; 9 positions match TRBD1. The V gene end was trimmed by 2 bases and the J gene end by 10 bases; junction bases not matched to a gene: 9. Germline loops: CDR1 MDHEN, CDR2 SYDVKM. CDR3 size: 15 residues. For the CDR3, the DNA is TGTGCCAGCAGTTTAAAAGGACAGGGGAGAAATCCCCAGCATTTT. It yields the protein CASSLKGQGRNPQHF. Based on the CDR3 plus reference TRBV28 and TRBJ1-5, the full variable domain is DVKVTQSSRYLVKRTGEKVFLECVQDMDHENMFWYRQDPGLGLRLIYFSYDVKMKEKGDIPEGYSVSREKKERFSLILESASTNQTSMYLCASSLKGQGRNPQHFGDGTRLSIL.

This clone was counted between two and nine times. The chain couples TRBV27 to TRBJ2-7; 10 bases fit TRBD2. Germline loops: CDR1 MNHEY, CDR2 SMNVEV (reference sequence). The length of the CDR3 is 15 residues. The junction had 5 bases not matched to a gene; V was cut back by 6 bases and J by 0 bases. The CDR3 DNA reads as TGTGCCAGCAGACTTAAGCGGGGGGGCTCCTACGAGCAGTACTTC. Residues: CASRLKRGGSYEQYF.

The V and J genes are TRBV7-9 and TRBJ1-2, with 12 bases that match TRBD1. Germline-derived CDR1 and CDR2 are SEHNR and FQNEAQ (reference sequence). With V trimmed by 3 bases and J by 7 bases, 3 bases remained unmatched. The CDR3 sequence is 14 residues long. CDR3 DNA sequence: TGTGCCAGCAGCTTGGGACAGGGGGCGCCTGGCTACACCTTC. It codes for CASSLGQGAPGYTF.